The sequence of this T cell receptor beta chain was determined in a study of human CD8 memory T cell subsets. Researchers made TCR beta libraries via UMI-labeled 5' RACE. TCRdb processed the 5' RACE reads again and assigns one entry to each CDR3 protein, with no DNA. This sample's clone table lists over 8,000 distinct CDR3 sequences. Findings of the study overall: Stem-like memory T cells and precursor exhausted T cells had repertoires that overlapped very little.

Comments on this clonotype: Its target is unknown.

CDR3 length: 17 amino acids. The germline gives CDR1 MNHEY, CDR2 SVGAGI. Among CD8+ T cells, the stem-like memory population (TSTEM) was CCR7+ PD-1- TIGIT-. Sequenced: CD8+ stem-like memory T cells (TSCM and TCM) sorted from PBMCs. The subset denotes: stem-like memory CD8 T cells (TSTEM), CCR7+ PD-1- TIGIT-. The chain uses TRBV6-5 and TRBJ2-3; checking the TCRdb D call of TRBD1 is not possible without DNA. This TCR was sampled from a human donor in good health. The CDR3 protein is CASSEILGTSGTDTQYF.